The sample holds a few counts of the clone carrying this T cell receptor (beta chain). With 60 Vbeta and 13 Jbeta primers, the PCR was carried out. Sequencing used immunoSEQ multiplex PCR; TCRdb keeps in-frame clones, though not all of them. In the table there are roughly 120,000 clones, 9.5% of which are singletons. Germline trimming cut 6 bases from V and 2 bases from J; bases unmatched to any gene: 7. CDR1 is MNHEY, CDR2 SVGAGI, per germline. CDR3 length equals 15 residues. This sample stems from a study of cytomegalovirus exposure and HLA in healthy donors. This chain uses TRBV6-5 with TRBJ1-3, with 7 bases matching TRBD1. Sequenced: PBMCs. This sequence was found in a man aged 25 to 45 in good health and CMV-seronegative. In nucleotides, the CDR3 is TGTGCCAGCAGCCCCGACAGGGTTGCTGGAAACACCATATATTTT. Protein sequence: CASSPDRVAGNTIYF.